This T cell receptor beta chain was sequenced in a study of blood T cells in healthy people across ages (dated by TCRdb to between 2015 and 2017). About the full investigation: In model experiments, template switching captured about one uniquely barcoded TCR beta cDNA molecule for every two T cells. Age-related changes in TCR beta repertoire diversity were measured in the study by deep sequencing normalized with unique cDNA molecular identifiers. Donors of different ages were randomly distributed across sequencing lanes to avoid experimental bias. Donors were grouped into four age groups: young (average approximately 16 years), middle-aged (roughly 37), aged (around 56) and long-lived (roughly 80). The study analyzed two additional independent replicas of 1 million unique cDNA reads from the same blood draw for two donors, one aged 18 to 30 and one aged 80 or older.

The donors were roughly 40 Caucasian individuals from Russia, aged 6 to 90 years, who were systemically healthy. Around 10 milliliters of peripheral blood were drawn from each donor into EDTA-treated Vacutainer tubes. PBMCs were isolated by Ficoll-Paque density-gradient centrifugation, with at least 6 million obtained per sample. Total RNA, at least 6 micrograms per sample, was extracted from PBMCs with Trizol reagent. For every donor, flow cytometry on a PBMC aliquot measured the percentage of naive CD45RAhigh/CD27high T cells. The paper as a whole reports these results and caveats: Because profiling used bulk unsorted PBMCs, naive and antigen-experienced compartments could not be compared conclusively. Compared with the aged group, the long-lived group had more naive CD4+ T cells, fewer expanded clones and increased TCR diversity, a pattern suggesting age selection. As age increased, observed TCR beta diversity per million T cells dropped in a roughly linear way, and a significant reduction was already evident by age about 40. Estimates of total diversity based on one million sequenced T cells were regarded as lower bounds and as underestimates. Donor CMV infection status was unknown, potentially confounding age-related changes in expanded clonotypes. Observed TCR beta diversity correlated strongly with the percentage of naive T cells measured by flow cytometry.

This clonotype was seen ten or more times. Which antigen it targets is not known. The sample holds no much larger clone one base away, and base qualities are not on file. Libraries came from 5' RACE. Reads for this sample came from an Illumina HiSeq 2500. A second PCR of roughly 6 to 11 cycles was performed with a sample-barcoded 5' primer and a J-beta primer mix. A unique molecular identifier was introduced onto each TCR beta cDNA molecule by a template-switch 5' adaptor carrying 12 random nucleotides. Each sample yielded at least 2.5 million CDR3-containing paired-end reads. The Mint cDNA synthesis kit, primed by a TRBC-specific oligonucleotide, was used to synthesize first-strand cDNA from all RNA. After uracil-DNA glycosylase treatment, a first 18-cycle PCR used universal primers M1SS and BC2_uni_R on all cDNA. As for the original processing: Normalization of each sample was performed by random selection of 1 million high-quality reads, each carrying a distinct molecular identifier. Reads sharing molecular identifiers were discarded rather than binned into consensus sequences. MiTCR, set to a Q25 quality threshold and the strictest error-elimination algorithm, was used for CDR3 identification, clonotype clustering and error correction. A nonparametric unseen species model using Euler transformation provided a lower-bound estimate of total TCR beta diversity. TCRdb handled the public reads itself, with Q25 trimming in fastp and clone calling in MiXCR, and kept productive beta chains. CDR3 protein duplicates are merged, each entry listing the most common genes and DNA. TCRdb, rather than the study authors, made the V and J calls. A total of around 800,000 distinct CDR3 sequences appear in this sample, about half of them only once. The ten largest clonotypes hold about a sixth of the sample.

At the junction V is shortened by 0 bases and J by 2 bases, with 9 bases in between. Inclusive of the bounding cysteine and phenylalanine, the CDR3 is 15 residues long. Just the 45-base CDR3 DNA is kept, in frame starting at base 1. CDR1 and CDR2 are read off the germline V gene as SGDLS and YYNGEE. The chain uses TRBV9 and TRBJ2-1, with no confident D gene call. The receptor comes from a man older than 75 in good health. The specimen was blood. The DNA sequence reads TGTGCCAGCAGCGTAGGTGACTTAACCTACAATGAGCAGTTCTTC. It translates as CASSVGDLTYNEQFF. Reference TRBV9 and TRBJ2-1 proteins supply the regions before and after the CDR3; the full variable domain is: DSGVTQTPKHLITATGQRVTLRCSPRSGDLSVYWYQQSLDQGLQFLIQYYNGEERAKGNILERFSAQQFPDLHSELNLSSLELGDSALYFCASSVGDLTYNEQFFGPGTRLTVL.